The 29 T cell receptor beta chains given below trace back to one sample, sequenced in a study of T cell responses to AZD1222 COVID-19 vaccine. Assay used: immunoSEQ multiplex PCR; TCRdb lists only in-frame clones, some missing. Here the sample spans just over 150,000 clones, approximately 91% being singletons. The source material was peripheral blood, sampled 28 days after the second AZD1222 dose. The receptor set was obtained from an adult who received the AZD1222 COVID-19 vaccine.

CDR3 bases: TGTGCCACCAGCAGAGATCCCGGGACAGGGAATGAAAAACTGTTTTTT. Amino acids: CATSRDPGTGNEKLFF. The gene calls are TRBV15 and TRBJ1-4; 9 positions agree with TRBD1. The CDR3 covers 16 residues. CDR1 LNHNV and CDR2 YYDKDF come from the germline V gene (reference sequence). V dropped 0 bases and J dropped 5; count of bases not matched to a gene: 4.

J is TRBJ2-6 and V is TRBV5-1; D may be TRBD2 (6 bases). This CDR3 has 16 residues. In germline, CDR1 is SGHRS, CDR2 YFSETQ. Trimming removed 4 bases from V and 2 bases from J, with 13 bases in between. The CDR3 protein is CASSRETGAGANVLTF. The CDR3 DNA reads as TGCGCCAGCAGCCGGGAGACCGGAGCTGGGGCCAACGTCCTGACTTTC.

This clone has only a few counts. The chain is built from TRBV18 and TRBJ1-5; no firm D call. From germline, CDR1 is KGHSH and CDR2 LQKENI. There are 12 residues in the CDR3. Trimming cost V 6 bases and J 0 bases, with 3 bases left between them. CDR3: CASSYSNQPQHF. The CDR3 coding sequence is TGTGCCAGCTCCTATAGCAATCAGCCCCAGCATTTT.

V and J are TRBV28 and TRBJ2-4; D is uncertain. Germline CDR1 reads MDHEN; CDR2 reads SYDVKM. The CDR3 is 14 amino acids. Between the trimmed V and J ends, which lost 2 bases and 2 bases, there was a span of 7 bases. This chain's CDR3 is CASSLVGSKNIQYF. In DNA, the CDR3 is TGTGCCAGCAGTTTAGTAGGTTCCAAAAACATTCAGTACTTC.

The gene calls are TRBV7-9 and TRBJ1-3, with no clear D. Germline values: CDR1 SEHNR, CDR2 FQNEAQ (reference sequence). The V end lost 5 bases, the J end lost 0 bases, and 11 bases lay between the germline ends. This CDR3 region has 15 residues. CDR3 in amino acids: CASSPPGSSGNTIYF. CDR3 DNA: TGTGCCAGCAGCCCGCCGGGGAGCTCTGGAAACACCATATATTTT.

The rearrangement joins TRBV5-8 to TRBJ1-3, with D hard to call. Germline values: CDR1 SGHTS, CDR2 YDEGEE. The CDR3 loop spans 16 amino acids. Trimming took off 3 bases at V and 0 bases at J, with 13 bases between the two ends. CDR3 protein: CASSSGPGPSGNTIYF. DNA of the CDR3: TGTGCCAGCAGCTCCGGCCCGGGTCCCTCTGGAAACACCATATATTTT.

The V gene is TRBV5-4, the J gene TRBJ2-3; possibly TRBD2 for D (6 bases). The CDR3 loop spans 15 amino acids. With 4 bases removed from V and 3 bases from J, the gap between germline ends came to 15 bases. Germline CDR1 is SGHNT and CDR2 is YYREEE (reference sequence). CDR3 residues: CASSPGRGITDTQYF. In DNA, the CDR3 is TGTGCCAGCAGCCCGGGGCGCGGGATAACAGATACGCAGTATTTT.

In this sample, this clone turned up many times. This rearrangement joins TRBV28 to TRBJ1-1; D remains unclear. Germline V gene lookup returns CDR1 MDHEN and CDR2 SYDVKM. This CDR3 spans 12 amino acids. V was shortened by 5 bases and J by 10 bases, with 14 bases between the two germline ends. CDR3 coding DNA: TGTGCCAGCAGTGTTCTAGGGAGTGGAGCTTTCTTT. Translation gives CASSVLGSGAFF. Full variable domain (rest looked up from reference TRBV28 and TRBJ1-1): DVKVTQSSRYLVKRTGEKVFLECVQDMDHENMFWYRQDPGLGLRLIYFSYDVKMKEKGDIPEGYSVSREKKERFSLILESASTNQTSMYLCASSVLGSGAFFGQGTRLTVV.

The chain combines TRBV28 with TRBJ2-7; 8 bases line up with TRBD1. The germline V gene encodes CDR1 MDHEN and CDR2 SYDVKM. Trimming cost V 3 bases and J 2 bases; bases outside gene matches: 6. This CDR3 has 15 amino acids. CDR3 region: CASSLHGTGAYEQYF. The CDR3 region has the DNA TGTGCCAGCAGTTTGCACGGGACAGGCGCCTACGAGCAGTACTTC.

The gene calls are TRBV5-6 and TRBJ1-1; the D gene is possibly TRBD1 (6 bases). The V gene's germline CDR1 is SGHDT and CDR2 YYEEEE. Trimming took off 4 bases at V and 4 bases at J, with 17 bases between the two ends. CDR3 size: 15 residues. In DNA, the CDR3 is TGTGCCAGCAGCCCCTTTGCAGGGGTGGTCACTGAAGCTTTCTTT. Translating it yields CASSPFAGVVTEAFF.

The chain combines TRBV6-6 with TRBJ1-2; 9 bases align to TRBD1. J lost 6 bases, V lost 2 bases, and 4 bases had no gene match. The V gene's germline CDR1 is MNHNY and CDR2 SVGAGI (reference sequence). CDR3 length: 14 amino acids. The DNA of the CDR3 is TGTGCCAGCAGTTACGGGGGACAGGGCCATGGCTACACCTTC. This encodes CASSYGGQGHGYTF.

Note on this clone: One end of the junction varies from germline; a read error may be responsible. This chain links TRBV5-4 with TRBJ2-4, with 9 bases identical to TRBD1. The CDR3 runs to 14 residues. Germline CDR1 reads SGHNT; CDR2 reads YYREEE (reference sequence). In DNA form, the CDR3 reads TGTGCCAGCAGCTTTGGGACAGGGAAAACCATTCAGTACTTC. Protein: CASSFGTGKTIQYF.

V is TRBV2 and J is TRBJ1-1; D is unresolved. Trimming shortened V by 6 bases and J by 0 bases, and 2 bases separated the two germline ends. Germline V CDR1 and CDR2: SNHLY, FYNNEI. This CDR3 comprises 11 residues. The CDR3 loop reads CASSMNTEAFF. CDR3 nucleotide sequence: TGTGCCAGCAGCATGAACACTGAAGCTTTCTTT.

The chain employs TRBV6-2 or TRBV6-3 and TRBJ2-7; D is uncertain. CDR3 size: 15 residues. V gave up 2 bases and J gave up 2 bases, with 13 bases separating them. The germline V gene has CDR1 MNHEY and CDR2 SVGEGT. The CDR3 DNA follows: TGTGCCAGCAGTTACCCAGACCATAACCCCTACGAGCAGTACTTC. Encoded protein: CASSYPDHNPYEQYF.

The V and J genes are TRBV11-2 and TRBJ2-1; TRBD1 matches 8 bases. The V gene's germline CDR1 is SGHAT and CDR2 FQNNGV. The length of the CDR3 is 13 residues. J gave up 8 bases and V 4 bases, and 4 bases lay outside the gene matches. Here the CDR3 reads CASSSDRVDEQFF. The DNA for the CDR3 is TGTGCCAGCAGCTCGGACAGGGTTGATGAGCAGTTCTTC.

The rearrangement joins TRBV11-2 to TRBJ2-1; D uncertain. This CDR3 is built from 11 residues. The V gene's germline CDR1 is SGHAT and CDR2 FQNNGV. The ends were cut back, 4 bases at V and 8 bases at J, with 6 bases in the middle. The CDR3: CASSSRHEQFF. CDR3 nucleotide sequence: TGTGCCAGCAGCTCCCGCCATGAGCAGTTCTTC.

The chain couples TRBV19 to TRBJ2-3; 10 positions match TRBD2. The junction had 4 bases not matched to a gene; V was cut back by 4 bases and J by 3 bases. This CDR3 spans 15 amino acids. Germline assignment: CDR1 LNHDA and CDR2 SQIVND (reference sequence). The CDR3 bases are TGTGCCAGTAGTAGGAGCGGGGGGGGAACAGATACGCAGTATTTT. Translation: CASSRSGGGTDTQYF.

J is TRBJ2-7 and V is TRBV7-8; the match to TRBD1 covers 9 bases. From germline, CDR1 is SGHVS and CDR2 FQNEAQ. V lost 4 bases to trimming and J lost 4 bases; unmatched junction nucleotides: 8. CDR3 length: 15 amino acids. In DNA form, the CDR3 reads TGTGCCAGCAGCTCCGACGGACAGGGGCGATACGAGCAGTACTTC. It encodes CASSSDGQGRYEQYF.

This clone was observed once. J is TRBJ1-2 and V is TRBV3-1 (or the pseudogene TRBV3-2); 8 nucleotides match TRBD1. Germline values: CDR1 LGHDT, CDR2 YNNKEL (reference sequence). V lost 5 bases, J lost 7 bases, and 12 bases stayed unmatched. The CDR3 is made up of 15 amino acids. Here the CDR3 reads CASSSGQALDGGYTF. DNA of the CDR3: TGTGCCAGCAGCTCGGGACAGGCCCTAGATGGTGGCTACACCTTC.

The V call is TRBV15, the J call TRBJ1-6; 8 bases fit TRBD1. This CDR3 is built from 17 residues. Germline CDR1 and CDR2: LNHNV and YYDKDF (reference sequence). With V trimmed by 2 bases and J by 8 bases, 11 bases remained unmatched. CDR3: CATSRSSTRTGYSPLHF. The CDR3 DNA reads as TGTGCCACCAGCAGATCCTCCACCCGGACAGGGTATTCACCCCTCCACTTT.

The V call is TRBV29-1, the J call TRBJ2-1; 10 nucleotides line up with TRBD2. The CDR3 is 13 residues long. CDR1 is SQVTM, CDR2 ANQGSEA, per germline. The junction had 4 bases not matched to a gene; V was cut back by 7 bases and J by 4 bases. CDR3 sequence reads: CSGTTSGYNEQFF. For the CDR3, the DNA is TGCAGCGGGACGACTAGCGGGTACAATGAGCAGTTCTTC.

V is TRBV9 and J is TRBJ1-2, with D hard to call. The ends were cut back, 2 bases at V and 4 bases at J, with 9 bases in the middle. CDR1 and CDR2 (germline): SGDLS, YYNGEE. This CDR3 has 13 amino acids. The CDR3 protein is CASSVQEVYGYTF. For the CDR3, the DNA is TGTGCCAGCAGCGTGCAAGAGGTCTATGGCTACACCTTC.

The genes are TRBV28 and TRBJ2-5, with 12 nucleotides matching TRBD2. This CDR3 has 16 residues. With 1 base clipped from V and 5 bases from J, the junction kept 5 bases outside the gene matches. CDR1 is MDHEN and CDR2 is SYDVKM in the germline V gene. CDR3 DNA: TGTGCCAGCAGTTTATATCCTAGCGGGAGGGGCGAGACCCAGTACTTC. Residues: CASSLYPSGRGETQYF.

This clone was counted a few times. CDR3 sequence reads: CASRPERRNQPQHF. The CDR3 nucleotides are TGTGCCAGCCGACCGGAAAGGCGCAATCAGCCCCAGCATTTT. The rearrangement links TRBV2 to TRBJ1-5; D is undetermined. This CDR3 spans 14 amino acids. Trimming cost V 8 bases and J 2 bases, with 13 bases left between them. From germline, CDR1 is SNHLY and CDR2 FYNNEI.

CDR3 residues: CASSYGTSVYEQYF. The CDR3 bases are TGTGCCAGCAGTTACGGGACTAGCGTCTACGAGCAGTACTTC. The V gene is TRBV6-6, the J gene TRBJ2-7; 10 bases map to TRBD2. The V segment lost 2 bases and the J segment 3 bases; nucleotides outside the gene matches: 1. From germline, CDR1 is MNHNY and CDR2 SVGAGI (reference sequence). This CDR3 is built from 14 residues.

The chain joins TRBV27 to TRBJ2-7; 9 bases line up with TRBD1. Trimming took 7 bases from V and 3 from J; bases not matched to a gene: 13. CDR3 length: 16 residues. Germline CDR1 reads MNHEY; CDR2 reads SMNVEV (reference sequence). DNA for the CDR3: TGTGCCAGCACAGCCACGTTGGGACAGGGTCGCTACGAGCAGTACTTC. It specifies CASTATLGQGRYEQYF.

The chain joins TRBV10-2 to TRBJ1-4; D possibly corresponds to TRBD1 (6 bases). The V gene's germline CDR1 is WSHSY and CDR2 SAAADI. This CDR3 has 16 amino acids. V was shortened by 4 bases and J by 11 bases, with 23 bases between the two germline ends. CDR3 nucleotide sequence: TGCGCCAGCAGTGGTAACAGGGCCCTCGATTGGGGGAAACTGTTTTTT. Its translation: CASSGNRALDWGKLFF.

The V call is TRBV5-1, the J call TRBJ2-1, with a weak D call TRBD2 (6 bases). Trimming left V 5 bases short and J 5 bases short, with 20 bases between. Germline V gene data show CDR1 as SGHRS and CDR2 as YFSETQ. CDR3 length: 16 residues. Here the CDR3 DNA reads TGCGCCAGCAGAGAGGTCGTGGCTAGCGTGGACAATGAGCAGTTCTTC. Its translation is CASREVVASVDNEQFF. Filled out from reference TRBV5-1 and TRBJ2-1, the complete variable domain reads KAGVTQTPRYLIKTRGQQVTLSCSPISGHRSVSWYQQTPGQGLQFLFEYFSETQRNKGNFPGRFSGRQFSNSRSEMNVSTLELGDSALYLCASREVVASVDNEQFFGPGTRLTVL.

V gene TRBV24-1 combines with J gene TRBJ1-5, with D possibly matching TRBD1 (5 bases). CDR3 size: 12 residues. Germline CDR1 and CDR2: KGHDR and SFDVKD. The V end was cut by 9 bases, the J end by 7 bases, with 12 bases between. Written as DNA, the CDR3 is TGTGCCACCGGAGCCCCAGGGCAGCCCCAGCATTTT. It is translated as CATGAPGQPQHF.